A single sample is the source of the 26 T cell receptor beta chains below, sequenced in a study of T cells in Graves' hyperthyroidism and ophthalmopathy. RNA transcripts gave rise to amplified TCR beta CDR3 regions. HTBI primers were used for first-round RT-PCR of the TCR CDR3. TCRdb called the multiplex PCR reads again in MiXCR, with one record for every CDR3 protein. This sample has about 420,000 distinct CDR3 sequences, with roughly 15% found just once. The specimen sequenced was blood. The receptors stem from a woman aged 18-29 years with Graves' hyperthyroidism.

The CDR3: CASNIRNMNTEAFF. CDR3 DNA sequence: TGTGCCAGTAATATCAGAAACATGAACACTGAAGCTTTCTTT. This chain links TRBV19 with TRBJ1-1, with D hard to call. V gave up 7 bases and J gave up 0 bases, with 12 bases separating them. The CDR3 has 14 amino acids. Looked up from germline, CDR1 is LNHDA and CDR2 is SQIVND (reference sequence).

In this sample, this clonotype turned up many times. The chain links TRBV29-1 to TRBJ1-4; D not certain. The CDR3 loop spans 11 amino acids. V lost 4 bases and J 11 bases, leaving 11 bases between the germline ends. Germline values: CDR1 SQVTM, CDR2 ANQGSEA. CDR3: CSVVEGWKLFF. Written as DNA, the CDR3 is TGCAGCGTTGTGGAGGGTTGGAAACTGTTTTTT. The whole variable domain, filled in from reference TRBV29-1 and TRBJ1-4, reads SAVISQKPSRDICQRGTSLTIQCQVDSQVTMMFWYRQQPGQSLTLIATANQGSEATYESGFVIDKFPISRPNLTFSTLTVSNMSPEDSSIYLCSVVEGWKLFFGSGTQLSVL.

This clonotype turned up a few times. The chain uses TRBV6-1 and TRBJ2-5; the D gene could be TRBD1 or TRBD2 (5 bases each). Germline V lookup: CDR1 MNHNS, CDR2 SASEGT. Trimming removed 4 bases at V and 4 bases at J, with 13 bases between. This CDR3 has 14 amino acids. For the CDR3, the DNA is TGTGCCAGCAGTGGCCTGGGGGTAGGAGAGACCCAGTACTTC. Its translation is CASSGLGVGETQYF.

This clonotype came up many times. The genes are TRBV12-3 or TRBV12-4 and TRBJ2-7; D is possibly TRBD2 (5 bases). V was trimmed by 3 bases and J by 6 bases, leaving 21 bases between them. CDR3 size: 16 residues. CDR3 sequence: CASSFGGGYIPTEQYF. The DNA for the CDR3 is TGTGCCAGCAGTTTCGGCGGCGGGTATATACCGACCGAGCAGTACTTC.

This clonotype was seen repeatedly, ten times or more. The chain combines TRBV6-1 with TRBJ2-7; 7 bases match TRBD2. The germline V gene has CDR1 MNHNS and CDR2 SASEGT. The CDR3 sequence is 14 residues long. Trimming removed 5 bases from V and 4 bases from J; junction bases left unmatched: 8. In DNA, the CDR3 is TGTGCCAGCAGTCCTAGCGGCGGACCTTACGAGCAGTACTTC. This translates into CASSPSGGPYEQYF.

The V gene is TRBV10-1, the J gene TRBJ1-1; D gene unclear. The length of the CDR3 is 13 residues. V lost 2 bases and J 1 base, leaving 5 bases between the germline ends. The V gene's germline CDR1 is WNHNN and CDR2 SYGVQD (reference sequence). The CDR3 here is CASSEMPNTEAFF. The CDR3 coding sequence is TGCGCCAGCAGTGAGATGCCGAACACTGAAGCTTTCTTT.

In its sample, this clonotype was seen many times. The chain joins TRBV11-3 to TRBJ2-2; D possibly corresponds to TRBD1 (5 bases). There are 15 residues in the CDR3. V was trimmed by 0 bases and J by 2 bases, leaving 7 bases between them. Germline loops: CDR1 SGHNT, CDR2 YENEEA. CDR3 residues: CASSLETVNTGELFF. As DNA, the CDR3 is TGTGCCAGCAGCTTAGAGACAGTTAACACCGGGGAGCTGTTTTTT.

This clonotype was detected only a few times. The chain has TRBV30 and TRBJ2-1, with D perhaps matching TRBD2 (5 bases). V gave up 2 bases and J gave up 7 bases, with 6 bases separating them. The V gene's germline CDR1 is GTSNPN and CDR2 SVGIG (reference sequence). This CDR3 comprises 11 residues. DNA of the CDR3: TGTGCCTGGAGTTGGGAGAATGAGCAGTTCTTC. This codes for CAWSWENEQFF.

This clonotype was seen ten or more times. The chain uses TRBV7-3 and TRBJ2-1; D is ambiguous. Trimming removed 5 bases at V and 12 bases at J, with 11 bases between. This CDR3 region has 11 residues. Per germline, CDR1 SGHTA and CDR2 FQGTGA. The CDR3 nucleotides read TGTGCCAGCAGCCCCGGGCGTCCGCAGTTCTTC. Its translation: CASSPGRPQFF.

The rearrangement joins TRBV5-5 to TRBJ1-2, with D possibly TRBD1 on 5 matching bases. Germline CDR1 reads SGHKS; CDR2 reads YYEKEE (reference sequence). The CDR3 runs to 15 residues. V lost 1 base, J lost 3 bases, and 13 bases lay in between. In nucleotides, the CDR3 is TGTGCCAGCAGCTTGCAACAGGAACCCTACTATGGCTACACCTTC. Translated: CASSLQQEPYYGYTF.

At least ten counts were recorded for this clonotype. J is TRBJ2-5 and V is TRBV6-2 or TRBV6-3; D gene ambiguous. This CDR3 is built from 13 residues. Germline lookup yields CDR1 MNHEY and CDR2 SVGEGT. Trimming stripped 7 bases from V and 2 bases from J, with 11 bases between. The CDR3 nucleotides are TGTGCCAGCAACAGACTCTCACAAGAGACCCAGTACTTC. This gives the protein CASNRLSQETQYF.

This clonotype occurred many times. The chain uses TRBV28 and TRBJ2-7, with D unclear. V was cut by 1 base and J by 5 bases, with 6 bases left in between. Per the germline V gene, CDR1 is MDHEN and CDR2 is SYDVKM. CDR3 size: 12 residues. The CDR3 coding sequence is TGTGCCAGCAGTTTATTCGCCGACGAGCAGTACTTC. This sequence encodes CASSLFADEQYF.

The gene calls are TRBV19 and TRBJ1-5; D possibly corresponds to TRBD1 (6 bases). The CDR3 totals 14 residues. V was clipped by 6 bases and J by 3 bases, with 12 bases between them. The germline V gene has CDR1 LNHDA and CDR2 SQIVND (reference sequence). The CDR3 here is CASSNRELNQPQHF. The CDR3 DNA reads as TGTGCCAGTAGCAACAGGGAACTCAATCAGCCCCAGCATTTT.

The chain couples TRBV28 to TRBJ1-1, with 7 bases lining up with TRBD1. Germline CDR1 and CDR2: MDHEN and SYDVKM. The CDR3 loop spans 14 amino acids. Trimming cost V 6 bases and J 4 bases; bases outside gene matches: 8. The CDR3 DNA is TGTGCCAGCAGATCCCAGGGGGGCGGCACTGAAGCTTTCTTT. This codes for CASRSQGGGTEAFF.

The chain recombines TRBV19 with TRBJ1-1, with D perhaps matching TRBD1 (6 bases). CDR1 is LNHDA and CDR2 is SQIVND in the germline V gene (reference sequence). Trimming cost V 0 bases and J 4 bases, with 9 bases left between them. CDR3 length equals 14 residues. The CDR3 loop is CASSIEGGRTEAFF. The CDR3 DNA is TGTGCCAGTAGTATAGAAGGGGGGCGCACTGAAGCTTTCTTT. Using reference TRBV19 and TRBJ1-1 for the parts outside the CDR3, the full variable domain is DGGITQSPKYLFRKEGQNVTLSCEQNLNHDAMYWYRQDPGQGLRLIYYSQIVNDFQKGDIAEGYSVSREKKESFPLTVTSAQKNPTAFYLCASSIEGGRTEAFFGQGTRLTVV.

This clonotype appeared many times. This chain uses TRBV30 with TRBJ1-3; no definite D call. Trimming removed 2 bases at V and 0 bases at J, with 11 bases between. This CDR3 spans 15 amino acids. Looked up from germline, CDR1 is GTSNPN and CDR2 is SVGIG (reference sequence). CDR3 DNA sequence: TGTGCCTGGAGTTCCGGCAGTAACTCTGGAAACACCATATATTTT. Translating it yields CAWSSGSNSGNTIYF.

The CDR3 loop reads CASGLYGAAAFF. CDR3 bases: TGTGCTAGTGGTTTGTATGGCGCAGCGGCTTTCTTT. The rearrangement links TRBV12-5 to TRBJ1-1; D not resolved. The V end lost 2 bases, the J end lost 11 bases, and 12 bases lay between the germline ends. There are 12 residues in the CDR3. CDR1 and CDR2 from the germline V gene are LGHNT and FRNRAP.

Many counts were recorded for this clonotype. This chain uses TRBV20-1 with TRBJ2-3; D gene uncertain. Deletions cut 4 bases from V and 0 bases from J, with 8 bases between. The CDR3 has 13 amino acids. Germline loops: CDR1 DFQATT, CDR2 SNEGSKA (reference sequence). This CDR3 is CSAKEASTDTQYF. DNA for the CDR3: TGCAGTGCTAAAGAGGCTAGCACAGATACGCAGTATTTT.

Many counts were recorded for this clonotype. The CDR3 is CASSYYRGTEAFF. CDR3 coding DNA: TGTGCCAGCAGTTACTACAGGGGCACTGAAGCTTTCTTT. The chain has TRBV12-3 or TRBV12-4 and TRBJ1-1, with 7 bases that match TRBD1. V lost 4 bases, J lost 4 bases, and 3 bases stayed unmatched. The CDR3 sequence is 13 residues long.

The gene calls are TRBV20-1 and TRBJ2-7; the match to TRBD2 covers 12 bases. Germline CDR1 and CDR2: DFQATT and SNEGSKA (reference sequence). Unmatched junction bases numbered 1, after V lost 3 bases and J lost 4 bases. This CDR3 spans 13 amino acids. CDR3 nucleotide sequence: TGCAGTGCTAGGACTAGCGGGAGATACGAGCAGTACTTC. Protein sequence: CSARTSGRYEQYF.

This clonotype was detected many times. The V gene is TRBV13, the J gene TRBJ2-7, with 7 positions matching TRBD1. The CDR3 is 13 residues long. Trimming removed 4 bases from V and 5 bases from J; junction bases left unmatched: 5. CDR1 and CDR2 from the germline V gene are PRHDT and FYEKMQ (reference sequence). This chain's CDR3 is CASSSTGKHEQYF. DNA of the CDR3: TGTGCCAGCAGCTCGACAGGGAAGCACGAGCAGTACTTC. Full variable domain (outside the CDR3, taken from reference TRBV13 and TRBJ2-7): AAGVIQSPRHLIKEKRETATLKCYPIPRHDTVYWYQQGPGQDPQFLISFYEKMQSDKGSIPDRFSAQQFSDYHSELNMSSLELGDSALYFCASSSTGKHEQYFGPGTRLTVT.

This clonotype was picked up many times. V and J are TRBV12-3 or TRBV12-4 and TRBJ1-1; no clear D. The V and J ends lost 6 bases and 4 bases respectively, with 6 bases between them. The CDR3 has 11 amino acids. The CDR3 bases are TGTGCCAGCAGGAGGAGCACTGAAGCTTTCTTT. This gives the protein CASRRSTEAFF.

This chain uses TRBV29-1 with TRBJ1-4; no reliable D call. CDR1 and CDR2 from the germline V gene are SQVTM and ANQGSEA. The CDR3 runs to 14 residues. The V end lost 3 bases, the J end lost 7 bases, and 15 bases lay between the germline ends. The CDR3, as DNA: TGCAGCGTTGACTCGCCAGGAGGTGGTGAAAAACTGTTTTTT. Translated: CSVDSPGGGEKLFF.

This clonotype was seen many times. CDR3 nucleotides: TGTGCCAGCAGCTTAACTAGCGGGATGTACAATGAGCAGTTCTTC. This sequence encodes CASSLTSGMYNEQFF. The chain recombines TRBV7-6 with TRBJ2-1; 10 bases align to TRBD2. The length of the CDR3 is 15 residues. V lost 2 bases, J lost 4 bases, and 2 bases stayed unmatched. The germline V gene has CDR1 SGHVS and CDR2 FNYEAQ.

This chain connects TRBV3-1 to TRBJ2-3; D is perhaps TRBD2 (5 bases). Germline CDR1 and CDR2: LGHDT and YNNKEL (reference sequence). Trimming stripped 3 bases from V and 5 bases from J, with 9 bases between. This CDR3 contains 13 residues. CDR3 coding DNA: TGTGCCAGCAGCCACGACGCGGGAGATACGCAGTATTTT. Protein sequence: CASSHDAGDTQYF.

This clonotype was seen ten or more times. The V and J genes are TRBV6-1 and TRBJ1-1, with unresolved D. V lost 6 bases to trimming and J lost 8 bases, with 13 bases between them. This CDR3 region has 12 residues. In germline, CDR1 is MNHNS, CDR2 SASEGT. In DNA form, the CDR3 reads TGTGCCAGCAGGGTCAAGGATTTAGAAGCTTTCTTT. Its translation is CASRVKDLEAFF.